The present TCR beta chain was sequenced within a study of blood T cell repertoires in COVID-19. Looking at the study overall: The study drew acute and convalescent COVID-19 samples from the United States, Italy and Spain.

Data came from immunoSEQ multiplex PCR; TCRdb stores just in-frame clones and leaves some out. This table has about 430,000 clones, nearly 90% appearing once. Ages ranged from about 18 to 90 years, with residence in about 24 US areas. Participants classified as exposed had met a COVID-19 case within 2 weeks before study entry. The CDR3 runs 17 residues. The germline gives CDR1 SGDLS, CDR2 YYNGEE. The J segment lost 4 bases and the V segment lost 3 bases, leaving 12 bases of the junction unmatched. This TCR derives from a woman aged 18-30 years who had been exposed to COVID-19. The sequencing sample was made of PBMCs or T cells enriched from blood (not recorded which). The chain links TRBV9 to TRBJ2-2; TRBD1 agrees at 7 bases. Here the CDR3 DNA reads TGTGCCAGCAGCGGGCGAGGGGGCCTGGCCCTCACCGGGGAGCTGTTTTTT. As protein: CASSGRGGLALTGELFF.